Listed here is a single T cell receptor beta chain. Clones were read by immunoSEQ multiplex PCR, and TCRdb kept only the in-frame ones, dropping some. The sample gives about 150,000 clones, roughly 90% of which show up once; 6% to 8.5% is in the top ten. This CDR3 region has 22 residues. Germline CDR1 SGHDN, CDR2 FVKESK. Germline trimming cut 0 bases from V and 2 bases from J; bases unmatched to any gene: 23. Recruitment covered about two dozen US areas and drew participants whose ages spanned about 18 to 95 years. Cohorts were based on clinical histories the participants reported. Donors in Cohort 3 who had recovered were those with two negative PCRs, healthcare professional clearance, or resolution of their symptoms. These data originate in a study of blood T cell repertoires in COVID-19. The wider study: The origin of the acute and convalescent COVID-19 samples was the United States, Italy and Spain.

This chain joins TRBV14 and TRBJ2-3; the match to TRBD1 covers 7 bases. The sample taken for sequencing was PBMCs or T cells enriched from blood (not recorded which). The clonotype originates from a woman aged 50 to 60 who had recovered from COVID-19. The CDR3 here is CASSQDGVMGRDSSRPTDTQYF. The CDR3 DNA sequence: TGTGCCAGCAGCCAAGACGGGGTCATGGGACGGGACAGCTCCCGACCCACAGATACGCAGTATTTT.